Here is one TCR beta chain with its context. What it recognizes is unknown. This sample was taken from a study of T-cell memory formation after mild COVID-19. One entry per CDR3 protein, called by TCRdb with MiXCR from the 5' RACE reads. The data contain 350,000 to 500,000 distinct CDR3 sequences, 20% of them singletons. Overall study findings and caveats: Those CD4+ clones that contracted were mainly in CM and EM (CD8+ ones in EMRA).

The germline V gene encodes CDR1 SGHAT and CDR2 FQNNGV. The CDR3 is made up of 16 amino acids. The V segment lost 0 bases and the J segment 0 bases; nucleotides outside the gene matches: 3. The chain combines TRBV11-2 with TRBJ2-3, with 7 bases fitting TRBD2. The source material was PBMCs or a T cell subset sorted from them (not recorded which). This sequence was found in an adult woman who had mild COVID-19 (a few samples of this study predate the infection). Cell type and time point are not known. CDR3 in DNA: TGTGCCAGCAGCTTAGAGGCTAGCGGTAGCACAGATACGCAGTATTTT. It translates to CASSLEASGSTDTQYF.